These T cell receptor beta chains were read from a single sample in a study of cytomegalovirus exposure and HLA in healthy donors. Libraries were prepared by immunoSEQ multiplex PCR; TCRdb keeps only in-frame clonotypes and omits some of them. The sample holds some 200,000 clones, less than 85% seen once. The sequenced sample was PBMCs. These receptors originate from a girl aged 5 to 17 in good health and CMV-seropositive. Each CDR3 is given with its conserved first and last residue. Each record gives: clone size, D gene, J gene, V gene, CDR3 DNA, CDR3 protein. A D gene is named only where the DNA matches it firmly. The listing skips clone size in some rows; elsewhere it reads once, few, many or a size class.

>-|TRBD1|TRBJ2-5|TRBV12-5
TGTGCTAGTGCCCGAGAACAAGCCAAGCGGGACAGGGAGAAAGAGACCCAGTACTTC
CASAREQAKRDREKETQYF
>-|TRBD1|TRBJ2-7|TRBV11-2
TGTGCCAGCAGCTTGGCCCCCAGGGGGCAGCGACAAACCTACGAGCAGTACTTC
CASSLAPRGQRQTYEQYF
>-|-|TRBJ1-1|TRBV10-3
TGTGCCATCAGTGACAGGGACTTAATGAACACTGAAGCTTTCTTT
CAISDRDLMNTEAFF
>-|-|TRBJ1-2|TRBV14
TGTGCCAGCAGCGAAGGACTGATTAACTATGGCTACACCTTC
CASSEGLINYGYTF
>few|TRBD2|TRBJ2-1|TRBV4-2
TGTGCCAGCAGCCAAGAATCCCCGAGGGTTGTCGCCAGCGGGGCGTTCAATGAGCAGTTCTTC
CASSQESPRVVASGAFNEQFF
>-|TRBD1|TRBJ2-1|TRBV7-2
TGTGCCAGCAGCTCACTAATAGGACAGGGCTGGGATGAGCAGTTCTTC
CASSSLIGQGWDEQFF
>-|-|TRBJ2-7|TRBV10-2
TGCGCCAGCAGCCCCCAGGGGCGAAGCTACGAGCAGTACTTC
CASSPQGRSYEQYF
>-|TRBD1|TRBJ2-7|TRBV5-6
TGTGCCAGCAGCTTCCTGGGACAGGGGATGTACGAGCAGTACTTC
CASSFLGQGMYEQYF
>few|TRBD1|TRBJ2-7|TRBV5-6
TGTGCCAGCGGTTGGGGACAGCTTACCTACGAGCAGTACTTC
CASGWGQLTYEQYF
>-|-|TRBJ2-7|TRBV5-4
TGTGCCAGCAGTCACACAGTTTTGTACTTC
CASSHTVLYF
>-|-|TRBJ1-5|TRBV7-8
TGTGCCAGCAGCTTAGGGGCAGGGGCCGGTCAGCCCCAGCATTTT
CASSLGAGAGQPQHF
>-|TRBD2|TRBJ2-7|TRBV5-1
TGCGCCAGCAGCTTGGAAGACGGACTAGCGGGCCCCCATACCCTCTACGAGCAGTACTTC
CASSLEDGLAGPHTLYEQYF
>-|-|TRBJ1-1|TRBV7-2
TGTGCCAGCAGCTTAAACAGGTTGAACACTGAAGCTTTCTTT
CASSLNRLNTEAFF
>once|-|TRBJ1-5|TRBV10-2
TGCGCCAGCAGTGAGTCAGGGGAGGGAAGGAGGAATCAGCCCCAGCATTTT
CASSESGEGRRNQPQHF
>few|TRBD1|TRBJ2-7|TRBV19
TGTGCCAGTAGTTGGGGACAGGGGGCCTACGAGCAGTACTTC
CASSWGQGAYEQYF
>-|TRBD2|TRBJ2-3|TRBV14
TGTGCCAGCAGACTAGCGGGGGTAGATACGCAGTATTTT
CASRLAGVDTQYF
>few|-|TRBJ1-2|TRBV2
TGTGCCAGCACGGAGGAGTATGGCTACACCTTC
CASTEEYGYTF
>-|TRBD2|TRBJ2-5|TRBV11-3
TGTGCCAGCAGCTTGAGCGGGGGGAAAGAGACCCAGTACTTC
CASSLSGGKETQYF